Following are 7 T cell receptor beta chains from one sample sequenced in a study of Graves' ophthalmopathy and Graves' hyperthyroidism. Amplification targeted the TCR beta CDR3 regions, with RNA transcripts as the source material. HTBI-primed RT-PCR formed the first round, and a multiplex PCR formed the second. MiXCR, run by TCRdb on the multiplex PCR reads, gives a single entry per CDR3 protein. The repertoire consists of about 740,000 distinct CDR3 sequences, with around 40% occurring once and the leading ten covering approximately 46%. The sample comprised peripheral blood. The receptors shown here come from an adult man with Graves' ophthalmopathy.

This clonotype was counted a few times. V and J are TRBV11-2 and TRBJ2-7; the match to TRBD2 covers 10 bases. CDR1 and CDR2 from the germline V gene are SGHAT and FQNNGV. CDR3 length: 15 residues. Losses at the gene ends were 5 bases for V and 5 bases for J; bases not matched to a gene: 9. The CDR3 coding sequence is TGTGCCAGCAGCCTCTCAACTAGCGGGGTTAACGAGCAGTACTTC. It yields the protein CASSLSTSGVNEQYF.

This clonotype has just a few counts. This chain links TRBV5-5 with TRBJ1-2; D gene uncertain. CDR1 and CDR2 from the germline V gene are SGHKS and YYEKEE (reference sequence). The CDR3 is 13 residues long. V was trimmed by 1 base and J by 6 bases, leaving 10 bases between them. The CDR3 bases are TGTGCCAGCAGCTTGAGAGGGTTTCATGGCTACACCTTC. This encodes CASSLRGFHGYTF.

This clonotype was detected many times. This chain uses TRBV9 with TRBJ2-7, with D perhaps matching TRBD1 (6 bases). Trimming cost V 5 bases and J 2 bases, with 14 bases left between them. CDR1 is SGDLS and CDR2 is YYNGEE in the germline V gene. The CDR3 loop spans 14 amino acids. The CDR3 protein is CASSEGQSAYEQYF. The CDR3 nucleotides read TGTGCCAGCAGTGAAGGACAGTCAGCCTACGAGCAGTACTTC.

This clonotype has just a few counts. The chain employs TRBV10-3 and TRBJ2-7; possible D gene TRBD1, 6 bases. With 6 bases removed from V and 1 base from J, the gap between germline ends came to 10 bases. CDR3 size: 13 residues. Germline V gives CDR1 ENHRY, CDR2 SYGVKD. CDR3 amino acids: CAIRGDISYEQYF. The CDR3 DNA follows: TGTGCCATCAGGGGGGACATATCCTACGAGCAGTACTTC.

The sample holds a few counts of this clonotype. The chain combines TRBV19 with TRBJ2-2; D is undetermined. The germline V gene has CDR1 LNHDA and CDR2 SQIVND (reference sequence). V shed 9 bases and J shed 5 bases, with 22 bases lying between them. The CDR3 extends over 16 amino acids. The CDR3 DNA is TGTGCCAGCAGAGTAGGATCTCTGGGGTTAACCGGGGAGCTGTTTTTT. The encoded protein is CASRVGSLGLTGELFF.

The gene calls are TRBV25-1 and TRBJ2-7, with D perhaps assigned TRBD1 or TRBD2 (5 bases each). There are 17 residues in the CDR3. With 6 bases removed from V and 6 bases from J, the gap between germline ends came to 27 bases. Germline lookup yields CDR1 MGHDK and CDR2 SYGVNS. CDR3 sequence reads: CASSVEDLVGRAGEQYF. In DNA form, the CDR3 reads TGTGCCAGCAGCGTTGAAGATCTCGTAGGCAGGGCGGGCGAGCAGTACTTC.

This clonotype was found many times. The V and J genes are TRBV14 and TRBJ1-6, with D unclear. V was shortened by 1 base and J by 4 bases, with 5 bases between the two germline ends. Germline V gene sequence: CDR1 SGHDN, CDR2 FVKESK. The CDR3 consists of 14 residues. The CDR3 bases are TGTGCCAGCAGCCAAGTTTCGTATAATTCACCCCTCCACTTT. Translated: CASSQVSYNSPLHF.